This T cell receptor beta chain was identified in a study of glioma-infiltrating T cells. The study, taken as a whole, reports: Non-neoplastic patients had below-expected tissue-blood divergence, while all gliomas exceeded expectation. Tissue and blood shared very few CDR3 sequences.

The iRepertoire nested amplicon-rescue multiplex PCR amplified TCR alpha and beta CDR3s from RNA. Tissue mRNA or PBMC total RNA, 100-400 ng, went into one-step reverse transcription and amplification. TCRdb reanalysed the multiplex PCR reads using MiXCR and keeps one entry per CDR3 protein. The sample contains about 130,000 distinct CDR3 sequences, approximately 24% of which appear only once. In regard to this clonotype: What it recognizes is unknown.

Trimming removed 7 bases from V and 1 base from J; junction bases left unmatched: 3. The CDR3 is 13 residues long. Per germline, CDR1 SQVTM and CDR2 ANQGSEA. The TCR sequence derives from a human donor with low-grade glioma or glioblastoma, undergoing nonglioma brain surgery, or in good health (not recorded which). The J gene is TRBJ2-5, the V gene TRBV29-1, with 10 nucleotides matching TRBD1. Sequencing input: glioma tissue, nonneoplastic brain tissue, or PBMCs (not recorded which). In nucleotides, the CDR3 is TGCAGCGGTCGACAGGGGGCCCAAGAGACCCAGTACTTC. This translates into CSGRQGAQETQYF.